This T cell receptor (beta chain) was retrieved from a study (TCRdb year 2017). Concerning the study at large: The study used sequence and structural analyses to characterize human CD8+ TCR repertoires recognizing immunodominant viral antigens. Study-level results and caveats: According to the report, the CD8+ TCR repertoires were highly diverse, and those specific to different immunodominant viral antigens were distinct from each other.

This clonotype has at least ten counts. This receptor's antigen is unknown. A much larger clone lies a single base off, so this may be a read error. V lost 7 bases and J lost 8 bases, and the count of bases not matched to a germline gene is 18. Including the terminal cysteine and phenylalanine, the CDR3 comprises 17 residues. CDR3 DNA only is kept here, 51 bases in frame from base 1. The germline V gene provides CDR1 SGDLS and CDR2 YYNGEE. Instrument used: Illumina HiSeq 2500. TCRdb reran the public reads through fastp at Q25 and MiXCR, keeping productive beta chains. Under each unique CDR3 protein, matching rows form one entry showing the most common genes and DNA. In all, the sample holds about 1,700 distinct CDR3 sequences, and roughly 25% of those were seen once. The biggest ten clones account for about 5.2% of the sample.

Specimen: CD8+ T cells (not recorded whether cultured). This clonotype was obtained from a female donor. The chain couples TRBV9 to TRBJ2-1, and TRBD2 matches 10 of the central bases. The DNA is TGTGCCAGCGCCCGCTGGGTAGCGGGGGGAAAAGGGGATGAGCAGTTCTTC. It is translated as CASARWVAGGKGDEQFF.